This TCR beta chain was observed in a study of cytomegalovirus exposure and HLA in healthy donors. This clone was seen a few times. Its specificity is unknown. The trim removed 7 bases at V and 4 bases at J, leaving 6 bases unmatched. Germline V gives CDR1 SGHDT, CDR2 YYEEEE. CDR3 size: 13 residues. Study-level points and caveats: TCR beta V- and J-gene trimming, according to a later analysis, was linked to a missense DCLRE1C variant.

A multiplex PCR was run with 60 Vbeta primers and 13 Jbeta primers. Profiled with immunoSEQ multiplex PCR; TCRdb holds only in-frame clones, not every one. The repertoire holds over 250,000 clones, with 70% to 90% as singletons. The source of this sequence is a middle-aged man in good health and CMV-seropositive. This rearrangement joins TRBV5-6 to TRBJ1-1; TRBD1 matches 8 bases. Sequenced: PBMCs. The CDR3 DNA is TGTGCCAGCCAGGGGGCGTCAGTCACTGAAGCTTTCTTT. Protein sequence: CASQGASVTEAFF.